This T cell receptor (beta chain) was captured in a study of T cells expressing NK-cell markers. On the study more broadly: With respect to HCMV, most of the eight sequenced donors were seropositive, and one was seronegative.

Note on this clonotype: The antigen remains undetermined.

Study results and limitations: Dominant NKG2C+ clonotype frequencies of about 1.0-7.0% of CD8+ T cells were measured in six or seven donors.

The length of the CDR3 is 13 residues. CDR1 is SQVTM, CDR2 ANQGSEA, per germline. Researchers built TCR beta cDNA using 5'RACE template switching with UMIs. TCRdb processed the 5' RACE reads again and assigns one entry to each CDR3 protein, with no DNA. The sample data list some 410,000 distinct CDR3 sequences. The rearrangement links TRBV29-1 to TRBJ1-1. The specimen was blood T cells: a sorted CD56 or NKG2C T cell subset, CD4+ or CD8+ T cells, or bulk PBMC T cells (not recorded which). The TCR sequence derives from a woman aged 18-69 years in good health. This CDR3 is CSVGNGKNTEAFF.